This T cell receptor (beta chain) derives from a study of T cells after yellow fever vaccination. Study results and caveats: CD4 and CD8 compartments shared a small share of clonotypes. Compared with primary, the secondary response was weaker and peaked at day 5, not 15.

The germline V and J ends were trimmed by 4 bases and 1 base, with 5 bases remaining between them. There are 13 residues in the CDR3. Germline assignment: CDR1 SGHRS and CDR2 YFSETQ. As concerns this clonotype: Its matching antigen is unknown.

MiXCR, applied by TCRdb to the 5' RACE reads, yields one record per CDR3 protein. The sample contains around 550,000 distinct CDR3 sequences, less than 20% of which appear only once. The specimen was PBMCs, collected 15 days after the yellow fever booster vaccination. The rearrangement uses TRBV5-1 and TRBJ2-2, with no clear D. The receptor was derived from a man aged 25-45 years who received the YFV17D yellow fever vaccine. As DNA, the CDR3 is TGCGCCAGCAGCCATCAGAACACCGGGGAGCTGTTTTTT. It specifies CASSHQNTGELFF.